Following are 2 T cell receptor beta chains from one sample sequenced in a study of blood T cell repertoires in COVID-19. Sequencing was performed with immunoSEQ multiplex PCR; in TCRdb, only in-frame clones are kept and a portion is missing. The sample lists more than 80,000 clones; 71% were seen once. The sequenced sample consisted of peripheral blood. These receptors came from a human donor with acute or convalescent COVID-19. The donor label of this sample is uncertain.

The CDR3 loop is CASESGGAGDTQYF. CDR3 DNA sequence: TGTGCCAGCGAGAGCGGGGGGGCCGGAGATACGCAGTATTTT. The V call is TRBV2, the J call TRBJ2-3; 10 nucleotides align to TRBD2. The V segment lost 8 bases and the J segment 5 bases; nucleotides outside the gene matches: 7. This CDR3 contains 14 residues. The germline gives CDR1 SNHLY, CDR2 FYNNEI. Full variable domain (missing parts from reference TRBV2 and TRBJ2-3): EPEVTQTPSHQVTQMGQEVILRCVPISNHLYFYWYRQILGQKVEFLVSFYNNEISEKSEIFDDQFSVERPDGSNFTLKIRSTKLEDSAMYFCASESGGAGDTQYFGPGTRLTVL.

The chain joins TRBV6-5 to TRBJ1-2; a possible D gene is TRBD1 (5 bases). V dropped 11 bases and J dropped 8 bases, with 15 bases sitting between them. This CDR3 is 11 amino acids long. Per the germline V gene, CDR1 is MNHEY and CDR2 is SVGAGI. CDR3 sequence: CAGSQGFGYTF. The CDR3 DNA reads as TGTGCCGGATCTCAGGGTTTCGGCTACACCTTC.